A selection of T cell receptor beta chains follows, all from one sample in a study of T cell changes during pregnancy in multiple sclerosis. The protocol was immunoSEQ multiplex PCR, while the TCRdb copy is restricted to in-frame clones and leaves out a portion. The sample has approximately 99,000 clones; approximately 90% are singletons. The sequences come from peripheral blood, collected in the second trimester of pregnancy. The receptor set was obtained from a female donor in good health, enrolled as a control in a pregnancy study. Both conserved end residues are part of each CDR3. D genes are given only for firm matches. Size values are once, few and many counts, or a class for expanded clones, and some rows have none.

DNA: TGTGCCAGCAGCCTAGACAAATTCTCCTACGAGCAGTACTTC; CDR3: CASSLDKFSYEQYF; D: .; V: TRBV7-2; size: .; J: TRBJ2-7
DNA: TGCGCCAGCAGCGAAGGGAGTTACGAGCAGTACTTC; CDR3: CASSEGSYEQYF; D: .; V: TRBV5-1; size: .; J: TRBJ2-7
DNA: TGTGCCATCAGTGAGACCCCCACAGGGGAGGACACCGGGGAGCTGTTTTTT; CDR3: CAISETPTGEDTGELFF; D: .; V: TRBV10-3; size: once; J: TRBJ2-2
DNA: TGCGCCAGCAGCTTCTTTCGCTTGACCAGGGATGAGCAGTTCTTC; CDR3: CASSFFRLTRDEQFF; D: .; V: TRBV5-1; size: .; J: TRBJ2-1
DNA: TGTGCCACCCGTCCAGGGGGACGCTCCTACGAGCAGTACTTC; CDR3: CATRPGGRSYEQYF; D: TRBD1; V: TRBV19; size: few; J: TRBJ2-7
DNA: TGTGCCAGCAGTGAAAATGGGGAGGGGGTTTCACCCCTCCACTTT; CDR3: CASSENGEGVSPLHF; D: .; V: TRBV6-1; size: once; J: TRBJ1-6
DNA: TGCGCCAGCAGCCTAATGGGACAGGGGTCCAACGAGCAGTACTTC; CDR3: CASSLMGQGSNEQYF; D: TRBD1; V: TRBV5-1; size: .; J: TRBJ2-7
DNA: TGTGCCAGCAGTCTTACAGGGGTTTCTTACTATGGCTACACCTTC; CDR3: CASSLTGVSYYGYTF; D: TRBD1; V: TRBV28; size: once; J: TRBJ1-2
DNA: TGTGCCAGTAGTAGAACTAGCGGGAGAGTACCCTACGAGCAGTACTTC; CDR3: CASSRTSGRVPYEQYF; D: TRBD2; V: TRBV19; size: .; J: TRBJ2-7
DNA: TGCGCCAGCAGCTACCCGAGCGGCACAGATACGCAGTATTTT; CDR3: CASSYPSGTDTQYF; D: .; V: TRBV5-1; size: .; J: TRBJ2-3
DNA: TGTGCCAGCAGGTTTCCGGGACAGGGCTCCTACGAGCAGTACTTC; CDR3: CASRFPGQGSYEQYF; D: TRBD1; V: TRBV5-6; size: .; J: TRBJ2-7
DNA: TGTGCCAGCAGCCGGACAGGGGCCAAAGAGACCCAGTACTTC; CDR3: CASSRTGAKETQYF; D: TRBD1; V: TRBV7-7; size: .; J: TRBJ2-5
DNA: TGTGCCAGCAGTGAAGACAGGGGGGCTCTTCGAGAGACCCAGTACTTC; CDR3: CASSEDRGALRETQYF; D: TRBD1; V: TRBV6-1; size: .; J: TRBJ2-5
DNA: TGCAGTGCTTTTCGGGTCGATGAGCAGTTCTTC; CDR3: CSAFRVDEQFF; D: .; V: TRBV20-1; size: .; J: TRBJ2-1
DNA: TGTGCCAGCAGCCGAAAGCAGGGTGGGGAGACCCAGTACTTC; CDR3: CASSRKQGGETQYF; D: .; V: TRBV7-2; size: .; J: TRBJ2-5
DNA: TGTGCCTGGGGGCCGGGAGGGTCCTACGAGCAGTACTTC; CDR3: CAWGPGGSYEQYF; D: TRBD2; V: TRBV30; size: .; J: TRBJ2-7
DNA: TGCGCCAGCAGCTTGGCGGAGGGTCGGACCCAGTACTTC; CDR3: CASSLAEGRTQYF; D: .; V: TRBV5-1; size: .; J: TRBJ2-5